This is a list of T cell receptor beta chains from one sample in a study of graft-versus-host responses after intestinal transplantation. Clones were sequenced by immunoSEQ multiplex PCR, and TCRdb holds only the in-frame ones, with some missing. The profile shows 15,000 or so clones, approximately 80% of them singletons. The sample here was ileum tissue, taken 27 days after intestinal transplant. Source of these receptors: a human patient who received an intestinal transplant, so some T cells may come from the graft donor. Both conserved end residues are part of each CDR3. A D gene is named only where the DNA matches it firmly. Some rows mark clone size as missing; the rest say once, few, many or name a class of expanded clone.

size	V	D	J	CDR3	DNA
few	TRBV9	.	TRBJ1-2	CASSVGAGWVGYTF	TGTGCCAGCAGCGTAGGGGCAGGGTGGGTTGGCTACACCTTC
few	TRBV28	TRBD1	TRBJ1-5	CASSWTGSSNQPQHF	TGTGCCAGCAGCTGGACAGGGTCCAGCAATCAGCCCCAGCATTTT
once	TRBV11-2	TRBD1	TRBJ1-2	CASSRQGARLGYTF	TGTGCCAGCAGCCGTCAGGGGGCGCGCCTTGGCTACACCTTC
.	TRBV15	.	TRBJ1-5	CATSSYLEQGNQPQHF	TGTGCCACCAGCAGTTACCTTGAGCAGGGGAATCAGCCCCAGCATTTT
.	TRBV5-1	.	TRBJ1-3	CASSLGPAAVGNTIYF	TGCGCCAGCAGCTTGGGGCCCGCCGCGGTCGGAAACACCATATATTTT
once	TRBV7-9	.	TRBJ2-7	CASSSRLTINGSHYEQYF	TGTGCCAGCAGCTCGCGACTTACTATTAACGGCTCTCACTACGAGCAGTACTTC
.	TRBV19	TRBD2	TRBJ2-7	CASSIWRGGQYEQYF	TGTGCCAGTAGTATCTGGCGGGGGGGCCAATACGAGCAGTACTTC
.	TRBV28	.	TRBJ1-1	CASTPRGTEAFF	TGTGCCAGCACCCCAAGGGGCACTGAAGCTTTCTTT
.	TRBV15	TRBD1	TRBJ2-4	CATSRGQGAKNIQYF	TGTGCCACCAGCAGAGGACAGGGGGCCAAAAACATTCAGTACTTC
.	TRBV6-5	.	TRBJ1-1	CASRLLRGTEAFF	TGTGCCAGCAGGTTACTCAGGGGTACTGAAGCTTTCTTT
medium-sized	TRBV10-3	TRBD1	TRBJ2-1	CATQPGQGSAGEFF	TGTGCCACACAACCGGGACAGGGGTCCGCAGGGGAGTTCTTC
.	TRBV11-2	TRBD1	TRBJ1-5	CASSPLTGRSNQPQHF	TGTGCCAGCAGCCCATTGACAGGGAGGAGCAATCAGCCCCAGCATTTT
.	TRBV5-6	TRBD2	TRBJ2-5	CASSLRLAGIQETQYF	TGTGCCAGCAGCCTCAGACTAGCGGGGATCCAAGAGACCCAGTACTTC
.	TRBV27	TRBD1	TRBJ1-5	CASSSGTGGNQPQHF	TGTGCCAGCAGTTCGGGGACAGGGGGAAATCAGCCCCAGCATTTT
.	TRBV5-1	TRBD1	TRBJ2-3	CASSSRQGMIADTQYF	TGCGCCAGCAGCTCCCGACAGGGGATGATAGCAGATACGCAGTATTTT
few	TRBV6-5	.	TRBJ1-2	CASSYTTGQGYTF	TGTGCCAGCAGTTACACCACAGGTCAGGGCTACACCTTC
.	TRBV7-9	.	TRBJ2-5	CASSLGSEETQYF	TGTGCCAGCAGCTTAGGCAGTGAAGAGACCCAGTACTTC
few	TRBV30	.	TRBJ2-3	CAWEEGLRNTQYF	TGTGCCTGGGAGGAGGGGCTCAGGAATACGCAGTATTTT
.	TRBV6-1	TRBD2	TRBJ2-5	CASSGRGGLETQYF	TGTGCCAGCAGTGGGCGGGGGGGCTTGGAGACCCAGTACTTC
.	TRBV5-8	.	TRBJ1-1	CASSRRWTEAFF	TGTGCCAGCAGTCGCAGGTGGACTGAAGCTTTCTTT
.	TRBV12-1	.	TRBJ1-2	CASSFKYLGRAGAYYGYTF	TGTGCCAGCAGCTTTAAGTATCTGGGACGGGCGGGGGCTTACTATGGCTACACCTTC
.	TRBV5-6	TRBD1	TRBJ1-5	CASSPRDSLNQPQHF	TGTGCCAGCAGCCCCCGGGACAGTCTCAATCAGCCCCAGCATTTT
few	TRBV6-6	.	TRBJ1-3	CASSYSSGAGNTIYF	TGTGCCAGCAGTTACTCTTCGGGGGCTGGAAACACCATATATTTT
.	TRBV2	.	TRBJ2-3	CASSVGTSRGTQYF	TGTGCCAGCAGTGTAGGGACAAGTAGGGGTACGCAGTATTTT
.	TRBV7-9	TRBD1	TRBJ1-1	CASNEQGAKGNTEAFF	TGTGCCAGCAACGAACAGGGGGCGAAAGGTAACACTGAAGCTTTCTTT
.	TRBV2	.	TRBJ2-5	CASSVRVNQETQYF	TGTGCCAGCAGTGTACGGGTTAACCAAGAGACCCAGTACTTC
.	TRBV5-6	.	TRBJ1-4	CASSLGVSYREKLFF	TGTGCCAGCAGCTTGGGCGTGAGCTACAGGGAAAAACTGTTTTTT
.	TRBV13	TRBD2	TRBJ2-2	CASSLRGGTGELFF	TGTGCCAGCAGCTTGCGGGGGGGGACCGGGGAGCTGTTTTTT
few	TRBV4-2	.	TRBJ1-2	CASSHNRAEYGYTF	TGTGCCAGCAGCCATAACAGGGCTGAATATGGCTACACCTTC
.	TRBV7-2	TRBD2	TRBJ2-1	CASRPRRGERGDYNEQFF	TGTGCCAGCAGGCCGAGGAGGGGGGAGCGGGGGGACTACAATGAGCAGTTCTTC
.	TRBV7-6	.	TRBJ2-3	CASSLSGSGTDTQYF	TGTGCCAGCAGCCTAAGTGGGTCAGGAACAGATACGCAGTATTTT
.	TRBV10-3	.	TRBJ1-5	CAISELGGYSNQPQHF	TGTGCCATCAGTGAGCTGGGGGGTTATAGCAATCAGCCCCAGCATTTT
.	TRBV19	.	TRBJ1-6	CASTRLLDNSPLHF	TGTGCCAGTACCCGGTTGCTGGATAATTCACCCCTCCACTTT
.	TRBV28	.	TRBJ1-1	CASTHRGPEAFF	TGTGCCAGCACACATAGGGGTCCTGAAGCTTTCTTT
.	TRBV15	.	TRBJ2-5	CATSRDQASNPETQYF	TGTGCCACCAGCAGAGATCAGGCCTCAAACCCAGAGACCCAGTACTTC
.	TRBV2	.	TRBJ2-3	CASSEEGLVGTDTQYF	TGTGCCAGCAGTGAAGAGGGACTGGTTGGCACAGATACGCAGTATTTT
once	TRBV2	TRBD2	TRBJ2-1	CASSAPSGEYNEQFF	TGTGCCAGCAGTGCCCCTAGCGGGGAGTACAATGAGCAGTTCTTC
few	TRBV7-3	TRBD2	TRBJ2-1	CASSLDAGGENNEQFF	TGTGCCAGCAGCTTAGATGCCGGGGGGGAGAACAATGAGCAGTTCTTC
.	TRBV11-1	.	TRBJ2-3	CASSSERSGGDTQYF	TGTGCCAGCAGTTCGGAAAGGTCAGGAGGCGATACGCAGTATTTT
.	TRBV27	TRBD1	TRBJ1-2	CASSPRDRGVGGYTF	TGTGCCAGCAGTCCCCGGGACAGGGGTGTCGGAGGCTACACCTTC
.	TRBV4-2	.	TRBJ2-1	CASSQDPRGDEQFF	TGTGCCAGCAGCCAAGACCCCAGGGGCGATGAGCAGTTCTTC
.	TRBV14	TRBD1	TRBJ2-1	CASSQTRGPGNEQFF	TGTGCCAGCAGCCAAACCAGGGGGCCCGGCAATGAGCAGTTCTTC
once	TRBV4-2	TRBD1	TRBJ2-6	CASSQDQRGRGANVLTF	TGTGCCAGCAGCCAAGATCAGAGGGGGCGAGGGGCCAACGTCCTGACTTTC
.	TRBV2	.	TRBJ2-3	CASRGVHTDTQYF	TGTGCCAGCAGAGGGGTCCACACAGATACGCAGTATTTT
.	TRBV7-2	.	TRBJ1-3	CASSILQGPGNTIYF	TGTGCCAGCAGCATTTTACAGGGTCCTGGAAACACCATATATTTT
.	TRBV19	.	TRBJ1-2	CASSIDRSRGAYYGYTF	TGTGCCAGTAGTATAGATCGGTCCAGGGGCGCCTACTATGGCTACACCTTC
.	TRBV2	.	TRBJ2-3	CASREDSWTQYF	TGTGCCAGCAGAGAGGACAGTTGGACGCAGTATTTT
.	TRBV27	TRBD1	TRBJ1-4	CASSLTGGYEKLFF	TGTGCCAGCAGTTTAACAGGGGGCTACGAAAAACTGTTTTTT
.	TRBV2	.	TRBJ2-5	CASSYQGVRVGETQYF	TGTGCCAGCAGTTATCAAGGGGTAAGGGTTGGAGAGACCCAGTACTTC
few	TRBV18	.	TRBJ2-2	CASSPLDRTGELFF	TGTGCCAGCTCACCTCTCGACAGAACCGGGGAGCTGTTTTTT
.	TRBV4-2	TRBD1	TRBJ1-2	CASSQDGPPGGNYGYTF	TGTGCCAGCAGCCAAGATGGTCCCCCAGGGGGAAACTATGGCTACACCTTC
few	TRBV28	TRBD1	TRBJ1-3	CASSAGQAGNTIYF	TGTGCCAGCAGCGCGGGACAGGCTGGAAACACCATATATTTT
few	TRBV7-2	.	TRBJ1-3	CASSLGPGNTIYF	TGTGCCAGCAGCCTGGGGCCCGGAAACACCATATATTTT
.	TRBV7-7	TRBD1	TRBJ1-1	CASSWDRDTEAFF	TGTGCTAGCAGCTGGGACAGGGACACTGAAGCTTTCTTT
once	TRBV6-1	.	TRBJ1-1	CASRQGTEAFF	TGTGCCAGCAGACAGGGCACTGAAGCTTTCTTT